Sequencing of this T cell receptor (beta chain) was carried out in a study of blood T cell repertoires in COVID-19. Data came from immunoSEQ multiplex PCR; TCRdb stores just in-frame clones and leaves some out. The top ten hold 2% to 2.5% of the sample, which has roughly 410,000 clones, 87% seen once. The clonotype was recovered from a woman in her fifties or sixties with COVID-19, enrolled during active disease. The sample was peripheral blood.

DNA of the CDR3: TGTGCCAGTAGTCGGGGAGAGTTTGGCTACACCTTC. Translation gives CASSRGEFGYTF. This chain connects TRBV19 to TRBJ1-2; D not certain. Germline V gene sequence: CDR1 LNHDA, CDR2 SQIVND (reference sequence). CDR3 length: 12 amino acids. Trimming removed 5 bases from V and 7 bases from J, with 11 bases in between.